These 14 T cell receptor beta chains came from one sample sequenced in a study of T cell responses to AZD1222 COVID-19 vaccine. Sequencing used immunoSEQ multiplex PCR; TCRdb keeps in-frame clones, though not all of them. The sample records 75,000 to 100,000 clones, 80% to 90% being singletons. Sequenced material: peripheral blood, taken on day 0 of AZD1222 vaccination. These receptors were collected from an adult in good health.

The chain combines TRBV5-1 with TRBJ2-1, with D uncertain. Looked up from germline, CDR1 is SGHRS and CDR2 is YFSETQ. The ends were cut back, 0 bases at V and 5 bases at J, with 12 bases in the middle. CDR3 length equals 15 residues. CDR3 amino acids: CASSLGRARHNEQFF. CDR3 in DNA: TGCGCCAGCAGCTTGGGCCGGGCTCGCCACAATGAGCAGTTCTTC.

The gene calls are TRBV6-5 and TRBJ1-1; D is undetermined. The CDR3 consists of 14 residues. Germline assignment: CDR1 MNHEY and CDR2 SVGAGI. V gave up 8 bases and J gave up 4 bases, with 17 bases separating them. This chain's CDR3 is CASPPLGRSTEAFF. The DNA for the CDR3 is TGTGCCAGCCCCCCCCTCGGCAGGTCCACTGAAGCTTTCTTT.

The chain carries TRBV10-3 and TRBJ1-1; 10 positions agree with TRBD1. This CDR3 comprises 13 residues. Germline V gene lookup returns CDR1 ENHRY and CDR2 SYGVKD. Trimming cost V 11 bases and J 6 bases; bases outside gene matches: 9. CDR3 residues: CASRTGGSPEAFF. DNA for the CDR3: TGTGCCTCAAGGACAGGGGGATCACCTGAAGCTTTCTTT.

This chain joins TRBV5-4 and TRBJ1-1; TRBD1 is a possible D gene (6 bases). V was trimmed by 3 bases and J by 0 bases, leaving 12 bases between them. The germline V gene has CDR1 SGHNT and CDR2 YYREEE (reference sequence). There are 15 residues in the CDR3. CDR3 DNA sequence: TGTGCCAGCAGCTCCCGGGGGGGCGTGAACACTGAAGCTTTCTTT. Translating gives CASSSRGGVNTEAFF.

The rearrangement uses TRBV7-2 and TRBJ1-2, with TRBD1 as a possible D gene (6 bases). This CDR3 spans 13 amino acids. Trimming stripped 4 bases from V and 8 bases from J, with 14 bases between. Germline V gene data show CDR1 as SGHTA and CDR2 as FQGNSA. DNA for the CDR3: TGTGCCAGCAGCTCAGGGGCCTTTAGGGGCTACACCTTC. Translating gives CASSSGAFRGYTF.

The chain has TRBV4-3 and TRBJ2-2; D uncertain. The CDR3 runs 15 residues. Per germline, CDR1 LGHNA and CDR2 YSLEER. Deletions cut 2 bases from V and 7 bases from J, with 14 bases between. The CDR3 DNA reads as TGCGCCAGCAGCCAAAACTGGGGTCAGGACGGGGAGCTGTTTTTT. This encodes CASSQNWGQDGELFF.

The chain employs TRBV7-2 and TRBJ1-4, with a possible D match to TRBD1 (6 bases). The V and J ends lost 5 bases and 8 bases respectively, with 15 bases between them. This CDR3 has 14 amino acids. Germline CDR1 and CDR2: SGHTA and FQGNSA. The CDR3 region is CASSRDIRAEKLFF. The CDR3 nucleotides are TGTGCCAGCAGCCGGGACATCCGGGCAGAAAAACTGTTTTTT. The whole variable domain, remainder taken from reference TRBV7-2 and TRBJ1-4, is GAGVSQSPSNKVTEKGKDVELRCDPISGHTALYWYRQSLGQGLEFLIYFQGNSAPDKSGLPSDRFSAERTGGSVSTLTIQRTQQEDSAVYLCASSRDIRAEKLFFGSGTQLSVL.

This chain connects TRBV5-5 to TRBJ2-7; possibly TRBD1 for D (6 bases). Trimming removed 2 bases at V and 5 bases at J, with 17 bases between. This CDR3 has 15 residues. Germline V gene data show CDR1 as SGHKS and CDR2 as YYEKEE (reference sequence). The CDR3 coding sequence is TGTGCCAGCAGCTTTTCCAGGGGATGGGCGGACGAGCAGTACTTC. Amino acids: CASSFSRGWADEQYF.

As DNA, the CDR3 is TGTGCCAGCAGTACCGGGGGCCATGAGCAGTTCTTC. This codes for CASSTGGHEQFF. The chain has TRBV2 and TRBJ2-1; D is possibly TRBD1 or TRBD2 (6 bases each). Germline assignment: CDR1 SNHLY and CDR2 FYNNEI. Trimming pared 5 bases from V and 8 bases from J, leaving 10 bases between. The CDR3 is 12 residues long.

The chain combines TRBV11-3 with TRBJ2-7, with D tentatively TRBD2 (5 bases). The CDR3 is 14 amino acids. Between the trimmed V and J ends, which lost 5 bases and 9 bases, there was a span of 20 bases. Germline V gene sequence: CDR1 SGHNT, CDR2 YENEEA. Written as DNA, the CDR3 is TGTGCCAGCAGCGCCCGAGGACGGGGTACGTTGCAGTACTTC. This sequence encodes CASSARGRGTLQYF.

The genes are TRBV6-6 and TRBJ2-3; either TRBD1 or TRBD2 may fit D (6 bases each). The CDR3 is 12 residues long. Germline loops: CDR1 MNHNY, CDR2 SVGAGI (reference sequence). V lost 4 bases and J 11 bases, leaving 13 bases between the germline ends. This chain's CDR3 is CASSFDRGRQYF. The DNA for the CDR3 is TGTGCCAGCAGTTTTGACCGGGGGCGGCAGTATTTT.

CDR3 DNA: TGTGCCAGCAGCCCCGCTGGGCCCGGAAACACCATATATTTT. Amino acids: CASSPAGPGNTIYF. The rearrangement joins TRBV7-2 to TRBJ1-3; no clear D gene. Trimming cost V 5 bases and J 4 bases, with 12 bases left between them. CDR3 size: 14 residues. Germline-derived CDR1 and CDR2 are SGHTA and FQGNSA.

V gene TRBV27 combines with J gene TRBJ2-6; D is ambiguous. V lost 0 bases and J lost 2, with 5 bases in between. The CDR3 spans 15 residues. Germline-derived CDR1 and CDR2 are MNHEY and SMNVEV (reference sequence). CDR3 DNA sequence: TGTGCCAGCAGTTTATCCCGTACTGGGGCCAACGTCCTGACTTTC. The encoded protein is CASSLSRTGANVLTF.

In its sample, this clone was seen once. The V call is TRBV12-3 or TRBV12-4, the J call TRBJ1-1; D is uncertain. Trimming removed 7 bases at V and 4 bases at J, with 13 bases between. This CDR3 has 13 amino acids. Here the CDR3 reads CASKGRRVTEAFF. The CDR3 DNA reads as TGTGCCAGCAAAGGTCGGCGGGTCACTGAAGCTTTCTTT.